This T cell receptor beta chain came from a study of Ad26.COV2.S vaccination and SARS-CoV-2 variants. Overall study: It was the COV1001 Ad26.COV2.S trial arm that included the donor.

Repertoires were generated with immunoSEQ multiplex PCR, while TCRdb's copy carries only in-frame clones and drops some. Of 350,000 to 450,000 clones in the sample, roughly four fifths were seen once. Whole-study findings and limits: Similar non-spike TCR breadth was seen in vaccine and placebo recipients.

Treatment here: around 19 received Ad26.COV2.S at low or high dose, single or two shots; about five received placebo; per-sample allocation not given. Material that was analyzed had been drawn on day 63 after the first vaccine or placebo injection. The germline V and J ends were trimmed by 4 bases and 6 bases, with 12 bases remaining between them. This CDR3 contains 13 residues. The germline gives CDR1 SGDLS, CDR2 YYNGEE. Comments on this clone: The target antigen is unknown.

This TCR was sampled from a person aged 18-60 years who received the Ad26.COV2.S COVID-19 vaccine or a placebo. The sample here was peripheral blood, taken in a trial of Ad26.COV2.S vaccine versus placebo. The genes are TRBV9 and TRBJ2-3, with D possibly TRBD1 on 5 matching bases. CDR3 amino acids: CASSTTVRDTQYF. The CDR3 DNA follows: TGTGCCAGCAGCACGACAGTCCGGGATACGCAGTATTTT.